This TCR beta chain stems from a study of T cell responses to AZD1222 COVID-19 vaccine. Regarding the study as a whole: In a largely white British group with more females than males, clonal diversity was possibly underestimated.

V shed 2 bases and J shed 3 bases, with 13 bases lying between them. Per the germline V gene, CDR1 is GTSNPN and CDR2 is SVGIG (reference sequence). This CDR3 region has 14 residues. Clones were sequenced by immunoSEQ multiplex PCR, and TCRdb holds only the in-frame ones, with some missing. The sample comprises 160,000 or so clones, around 94% of which are singletons, and 4.5% to 5.5% rests with the top ten. As to this clone: Its antigen is not identified.

The TCR sequence derives from an adult who received the AZD1222 COVID-19 vaccine. The rearrangement joins TRBV30 to TRBJ1-2; possibly TRBD1 for D (5 bases). The sequencing used peripheral blood, collected 28 days after the second AZD1222 dose. The CDR3 DNA is TGTGCCTGGAGTCGGACGGGGCTCGACTATGGCTACACCTTC. This gives the protein CAWSRTGLDYGYTF.